This T cell receptor beta chain was captured in a study of identical twins. The donor group consisted entirely of healthy Caucasians. Trimming cost V 2 bases and J 4 bases; bases outside gene matches: 4. The CDR3 extends over 15 amino acids. This clonotype was counted between two and nine times. Using its own MiXCR run on the 5' RACE reads, TCRdb lists one record per CDR3 protein. The table includes about 470,000 distinct CDR3 sequences, approximately 24% detected once. The data were also submitted as part of a second study, on T cells expressing NK-cell markers. From that second work: One of the eight sequenced donors was seronegative, whereas the other seven were HCMV-seropositive. CD8+ T cells in 5 to 7 donors included dominant NKG2C+ clonotypes at roughly 1.0-8%.

The chain links TRBV12-3 or TRBV12-4 to TRBJ2-1; TRBD1 matches at 8 bases. Sequencing was performed on CD4+ T cells sorted from blood. This TCR was recovered from a young woman in good health. The CDR3 spells CASSLPGGGYNEQFF. The CDR3 DNA reads as TGTGCCAGCAGTTTACCAGGGGGCGGTTACAATGAGCAGTTCTTC.